The 29 T cell receptor beta chains below come from one sample, sequenced in a study of blood T cell repertoires in COVID-19 (dated by TCRdb to 2020 to 2021). Libraries were built with the immunoSEQ multiplex PCR assay. The immuneACCESS repertoire file appears here via TCRdb, limited to in-frame rearrangements. These files lack a portion of the clones; in checked studies, under half of the deficit traces to unresolved V genes, and the cause of the others is not known. Recorded for this sample are about 140,000 clones; more than 75% of them occurred a single time. The ten largest make up roughly 13% of the sample. Sequencing was done on a sample of peripheral blood. These receptor sequences come from a man aged 80 or over with acute or convalescent COVID-19.

This clone came up a few times. J is TRBJ2-2 and V is TRBV5-1, with TRBD1 identical over 8 bases. Germline V gives CDR1 SGHRS, CDR2 YFSETQ. V lost 0 bases to trimming and J lost 2 bases; unmatched junction nucleotides: 9. The CDR3 runs 18 residues. The CDR3 DNA is TGCGCCAGCAGCTTGGATCGCAGGGGGCGGGGCAACACCGGGGAGCTGTTTTTT. Translating gives CASSLDRRGRGNTGELFF.

V and J are TRBV7-3 and TRBJ2-3; 10 nucleotides align to TRBD2. CDR1 and CDR2 (germline): SGHTA, FQGTGA. This CDR3 region has 16 residues. The V and J ends lost 5 bases and 3 bases, in that order; junction bases with no gene match: 8. The CDR3 DNA reads TGTGCCAGCAGCCCATTAGCGGGGGGCACAACAGATACGCAGTATTTT. This gives the protein CASSPLAGGTTDTQYF.

This rearrangement joins TRBV6-2 or TRBV6-3 to TRBJ1-5; tentatively, D is TRBD1 (6 bases). V lost 6 bases to trimming and J lost 13 bases, with 13 bases between them. This CDR3 contains 11 residues. Germline CDR1 and CDR2: MNHEY and SVGEGT. The CDR3 here is CASSHGQGQHF. The CDR3, as DNA: TGTGCCAGCAGCCACGGGCAGGGGCAGCATTTT.

In its sample, this clone was seen once. V gene TRBV19 combines with J gene TRBJ2-2, with D tentatively TRBD1 (5 bases). The CDR3 runs 16 residues. V lost 3 bases to trimming and J lost 7 bases, with 18 bases between them. Germline loops: CDR1 LNHDA, CDR2 SQIVND (reference sequence). The CDR3 spells CASSIIGADSNGELFF. CDR3 sequence (DNA): TGTGCCAGTAGTATTATAGGGGCTGATAGTAACGGGGAGCTGTTTTTT.

CDR3 in amino acids: CASSLMVTDEQYF. CDR3 DNA: TGTGCCAGCAGCTTGATGGTCACGGACGAGCAGTACTTC. The chain is built from TRBV5-5 and TRBJ2-7; D uncertain. The CDR3 has 13 amino acids. Germline V gene sequence: CDR1 SGHKS, CDR2 YYEKEE (reference sequence). V dropped 1 base and J dropped 5 bases, with 10 bases sitting between them.

J is TRBJ2-3 and V is TRBV11-2, with 10 bases aligning to TRBD2. J was trimmed by 2 bases and V by 4 bases; bases with no gene match: 9. Germline values: CDR1 SGHAT, CDR2 FQNNGV. This CDR3 has 17 residues. DNA for the CDR3: TGTGCCAGCAGCTCACCACTGACTAGCGGGCCCACAGATACGCAGTATTTT. Translated, it gives CASSSPLTSGPTDTQYF.

This rearrangement joins TRBV28 to TRBJ2-1; 9 bases align to TRBD1. The CDR3 contains 13 residues. With 8 bases clipped from V and 6 bases from J, the junction kept 5 bases outside the gene matches. Germline V gene data show CDR1 as MDHEN and CDR2 as SYDVKM. The CDR3 nucleotides read TGTGCCAGCTCCTACAGGGGGCTCAATGAGCAGTTCTTC. Its protein product is CASSYRGLNEQFF. Full variable domain (missing parts from reference TRBV28 and TRBJ2-1): DVKVTQSSRYLVKRTGEKVFLECVQDMDHENMFWYRQDPGLGLRLIYFSYDVKMKEKGDIPEGYSVSREKKERFSLILESASTNQTSMYLCASSYRGLNEQFFGPGTRLTVL.

CDR3 nucleotide sequence: TGTGCCAGCAGCTTGGGACAGCACTATGGCTACACCTTC. Translating it yields CASSLGQHYGYTF. The V call is TRBV7-9, the J call TRBJ1-2, with 7 bases matching TRBD1. After removal of 3 bases from V and 3 bases from J, the junction contained 1 base not matched to a gene. The CDR3 contains 13 residues. Germline CDR1 is SEHNR and CDR2 is FQNEAQ (reference sequence).

CDR3 amino acids: CASSLNQGVPYEQYF. The CDR3, as DNA: TGTGCCAGCAGCTTAAATCAGGGGGTACCCTACGAGCAGTACTTC. The rearrangement links TRBV7-3 to TRBJ2-7; 7 bases map to TRBD1. Germline trimming cut 1 base from V and 2 bases from J; bases unmatched to any gene: 5. Germline CDR1 reads SGHTA; CDR2 reads FQGTGA. The CDR3 runs 15 residues.

The V call is TRBV2, the J call TRBJ1-4; tentatively, D is TRBD1 (6 bases). V was pared by 7 bases and J by 3 bases, with 12 bases between. Germline V lookup: CDR1 SNHLY, CDR2 FYNNEI. There are 14 residues in the CDR3. The CDR3 DNA is TGTGCCAGCATTAGACAGGCCCCTAATGAAAAACTGTTTTTT. This encodes CASIRQAPNEKLFF.

This sequence joins TRBV28 and TRBJ1-5; 9 nucleotides match TRBD1. The germline V gene has CDR1 MDHEN and CDR2 SYDVKM. CDR3 length equals 15 residues. The V and J ends lost 6 bases and 2 bases, in that order; junction bases with no gene match: 5. CDR3 residues: CASRRQGGGNQPQHF. CDR3 coding DNA: TGTGCCAGCAGACGACAGGGGGGCGGCAATCAGCCCCAGCATTTT.

V usage is TRBV30 and J usage is TRBJ1-2; D not certain. Trimming took 0 bases from V and 4 from J, leaving 6 bases between them. The CDR3 contains 12 residues. Germline-derived CDR1 and CDR2 are GTSNPN and SVGIG (reference sequence). The CDR3 DNA sequence: TGTGCCTGGAGTGTCTCCAGCTATGGCTACACCTTC. This gives the protein CAWSVSSYGYTF.

The chain recombines TRBV12-3 or TRBV12-4 with TRBJ2-6; perhaps TRBD1 as D (5 bases). The V gene lost 8 bases and the J gene lost 4 bases, with 9 bases spanning the gap. This CDR3 region has 13 residues. The chain's CDR3 is CASSGMGANVLTF. The CDR3 DNA is TGTGCCAGCTCAGGGATGGGGGCCAACGTCCTGACTTTC.

The genes are TRBV19 and TRBJ2-1, with 12 bases identical to TRBD2. Germline CDR1 reads LNHDA; CDR2 reads SQIVND (reference sequence). CDR3 size: 12 residues. The J segment lost 7 bases and the V segment lost 8 bases, leaving 0 bases of the junction unmatched. CDR3 amino acids: CASGLAGNEQFF. As DNA, the CDR3 is TGTGCCAGTGGACTAGCGGGGAATGAGCAGTTCTTC.

This clone was observed once. The chain has TRBV7-2 and TRBJ1-6; possibly TRBD1 for D (6 bases). The CDR3 extends over 15 amino acids. Deletions cut 5 bases from V and 7 bases from J, with 15 bases between. Germline lookup yields CDR1 SGHTA and CDR2 FQGNSA. The CDR3 DNA is TGTGCCAGCAGCACTTCCGGGACACCGAATTCACCCCTCCACTTT. Protein product: CASSTSGTPNSPLHF.

The CDR3 nucleotides read TGTGCCAGCAGCCCGGGACTAGCGGCCACCGGGGAGCTGTTTTTT. This translates into CASSPGLAATGELFF. V usage is TRBV11-3 and J usage is TRBJ2-2; 11 bases map to TRBD2. V lost 5 bases to trimming and J lost 4 bases; unmatched junction nucleotides: 3. CDR3 length: 15 amino acids. CDR1 and CDR2 from the germline V gene are SGHNT and YENEEA.

This chain connects TRBV28 to TRBJ2-3, with D tentatively TRBD2 (6 bases). The CDR3 sequence is 15 residues long. Germline lookup yields CDR1 MDHEN and CDR2 SYDVKM. V lost 3 bases and J 1 base, leaving 11 bases between the germline ends. The CDR3 nucleotides are TGTGCCAGCAGTTTCGGGGGAGTAGGCACAGATACGCAGTATTTT. Protein sequence: CASSFGGVGTDTQYF.

The V call is TRBV11-3, the J call TRBJ2-2; the D gene is possibly TRBD1 (6 bases). Germline CDR1 reads SGHNT; CDR2 reads YENEEA. Trimming shortened V by 3 bases and J by 7 bases, and 6 bases separated the two germline ends. CDR3 length: 12 residues. This chain's CDR3 is CASSFRGGELFF. The CDR3 DNA reads TGTGCCAGCAGCTTCAGGGGCGGGGAGCTGTTTTTT.

This chain links TRBV7-2 with TRBJ2-1, with D tentatively TRBD2 (6 bases). Germline CDR1 is SGHTA and CDR2 is FQGNSA. The V end lost 4 bases, the J end lost 4 bases, and 8 bases lay between the germline ends. CDR3 size: 13 residues. As DNA, the CDR3 is TGTGCCAGCAGCTCCGGGACTTACAATGAGCAGTTCTTC. It codes for CASSSGTYNEQFF.

This chain joins TRBV7-2 and TRBJ2-1; TRBD1 matches at 7 bases. From germline, CDR1 is SGHTA and CDR2 FQGNSA. The CDR3 totals 15 residues. V lost 4 bases to trimming and J lost 5 bases; unmatched junction nucleotides: 8. CDR3 bases: TGTGCCAGCAGCTACGACAGGGTTGGAAACAATGAGCAGTTCTTC. Its translation: CASSYDRVGNNEQFF.

The chain carries TRBV5-1 and TRBJ2-1; 12 nucleotides agree with TRBD2. Looked up from germline, CDR1 is SGHRS and CDR2 is YFSETQ. V gave up 1 base and J gave up 2 bases; unmatched junction bases: 1. The CDR3 sequence is 16 residues long. The CDR3 reads CASSLTSGGTYNEQFF. The CDR3, as DNA: TGCGCCAGCAGCTTGACTAGCGGGGGGACCTACAATGAGCAGTTCTTC.

The rearrangement uses TRBV4-1 and TRBJ1-1; D remains unclear. The CDR3 loop spans 14 amino acids. Between the trimmed V and J ends, which lost 1 base and 8 bases, there was a span of 14 bases. Germline V gene data show CDR1 as MGHRA and CDR2 as YSYEKL. CDR3 sequence reads: CASSQASRGMEAFF. For the CDR3, the DNA is TGCGCCAGCAGCCAAGCATCACGCGGGATGGAAGCTTTCTTT.

The chain links TRBV28 to TRBJ2-1; D unclear. This CDR3 comprises 12 residues. V lost 5 bases and J 2 bases, leaving 4 bases between the germline ends. Germline V CDR1 and CDR2: MDHEN, SYDVKM. The CDR3 bases are TGTGCCAGCAGTGGGCCCTACAATGAGCAGTTCTTC. It specifies CASSGPYNEQFF.

In its sample, this clone was seen once. This rearrangement joins TRBV20-1 to TRBJ2-7; the D gene is possibly TRBD1 (6 bases). CDR3 length: 14 amino acids. Germline-derived CDR1 and CDR2 are DFQATT and SNEGSKA (reference sequence). The germline V and J ends were trimmed by 3 bases and 5 bases, with 17 bases remaining between them. The CDR3 DNA is TGCAGTGCTAGTGAACAGGGTTTGATCGACGAGCAGTACTTC. Protein product: CSASEQGLIDEQYF.

The rearrangement joins TRBV30 to TRBJ2-5, with a possible D match to TRBD2 (6 bases). Trimming shortened V by 1 base and J by 8 bases, and 17 bases separated the two germline ends. Per the germline V gene, CDR1 is GTSNPN and CDR2 is SVGIG (reference sequence). This CDR3 contains 14 residues. The CDR3 coding sequence is TGTGCCTGGAGTGCCCCGGGACTCGGAGGTACCCAGTACTTC. This codes for CAWSAPGLGGTQYF.

The chain carries TRBV13 and TRBJ2-7, with TRBD2 identical over 8 bases. Trimming took 6 bases from V and 5 from J; bases not matched to a gene: 12. Germline-derived CDR1 and CDR2 are PRHDT and FYEKMQ (reference sequence). The CDR3 has 15 residues. CDR3 sequence (DNA): TGTGCCAGCAGTGGGGGAGGGCTAGCGGGCCACGAGCAGTACTTC. This encodes CASSGGGLAGHEQYF. Drawing the rest from reference TRBV13 and TRBJ2-7, the complete variable domain is AAGVIQSPRHLIKEKRETATLKCYPIPRHDTVYWYQQGPGQDPQFLISFYEKMQSDKGSIPDRFSAQQFSDYHSELNMSSLELGDSALYFCASSGGGLAGHEQYFGPGTRLTVT.

This clone has more than one count but fewer than ten. The chain is built from TRBV7-8 and TRBJ1-5; D may be TRBD1 (5 bases). Germline CDR1 is SGHVS and CDR2 is FQNEAQ. This CDR3 is 15 amino acids long. Trimming stripped 1 base from V and 7 bases from J, with 14 bases between. The CDR3 loop is CASSLGGGDGQPQHF. The CDR3 DNA sequence: TGTGCCAGCAGCTTAGGTGGCGGGGACGGGCAGCCCCAGCATTTT.

This clone appeared once. The genes are TRBV3-1 (or the pseudogene TRBV3-2) and TRBJ2-5, with 10 bases aligning to TRBD2. The germline V gene has CDR1 LGHDT and CDR2 YNNKEL (reference sequence). This CDR3 region has 16 residues. V trimming: 3 bases; J trimming: 4 bases; junction bases outside the gene matches: 8. CDR3 DNA: TGTGCCAGCAGCCAGGGGTCCCCTAGCGGGGGAGAGACCCAGTACTTC. Its translation is CASSQGSPSGGETQYF.

J is TRBJ2-5 and V is TRBV4-1, with unresolved D. The V gene lost 1 base and the J gene lost 1 base, with 7 bases spanning the gap. This CDR3 spans 14 amino acids. Germline-derived CDR1 and CDR2 are MGHRA and YSYEKL. The CDR3 loop is CASSQVFRQETQYF. CDR3 bases: TGCGCCAGCAGCCAAGTTTTCCGCCAAGAGACCCAGTACTTC.